The rows below give T cell receptor beta chains drawn from one sample of a study of sequential checkpoint blockade in melanoma. Data came from immunoSEQ multiplex PCR; TCRdb stores just in-frame clones and leaves some out. In the table there are roughly 18,000 clones, under 80% of which are singletons. This material consisted of CD8+ T cells sorted from blood (inferred from file names), taken from a patient given nivolumab and ipilimumab in sequence. These receptor sequences come from a human donor with melanoma. Each CDR3 is given with its conserved first and last residue. Fields, in order: V gene, J gene, clone size, D gene, CDR3 protein, CDR3 DNA. D genes are given only for firm matches. Not every row has a clone size; where given, it reads once, few, many or a size class.

>TRBV4-1|TRBJ1-5|NA|NA
CASSQRGTGQSDQPQHF
TGCGCCAGCAGCCAGAGGGGAACAGGGCAGTCTGATCAGCCCCAGCATTTT
>TRBV6-6|TRBJ2-7|NA|TRBD2
CASTSWTSGVNYEQYF
TGTGCCAGCACGAGCTGGACTAGCGGGGTGAACTACGAGCAGTACTTC
>TRBV5-6|TRBJ2-7|large|TRBD2
CASSAPGLGNYEQYF
TGTGCCAGCAGCGCACCGGGACTAGGGAATTACGAGCAGTACTTC
>TRBV4-2|TRBJ1-5|NA|NA
CASSQELTRASNQPQHF
TGTGCCAGCAGCCAAGAATTGACCAGGGCGAGCAATCAGCCCCAGCATTTT
>TRBV4-3|TRBJ1-3|NA|NA
CASSQGQGGNSGNTIYF
TGCGCCAGCAGCCAAGGCCAGGGCGGCAACTCTGGAAACACCATATATTTT
>TRBV4-2|TRBJ2-7|NA|TRBD1
CASSQDLPGGSYEQYF
TGTGCCAGCAGCCAAGATCTCCCAGGGGGCAGTTACGAGCAGTACTTC
>TRBV2|TRBJ1-3|once|NA
CASTPPGRSGNTIYF
TGTGCCAGCACCCCGCCAGGTCGGTCTGGAAACACCATATATTTT
>TRBV7-9|TRBJ2-3|once|TRBD1
CASSSGQGATDTQYF
TGTGCCAGCAGCTCGGGACAGGGGGCCACAGATACGCAGTATTTT
>TRBV4-1|TRBJ1-4|NA|TRBD1
CASSQGLTGGYEKLFF
TGCGCCAGCAGCCAAGGCCTTACAGGGGGCTATGAAAAACTGTTTTTT
>TRBV6-6|TRBJ1-6|NA|TRBD1
CANSRDSYNSPLHF
TGTGCCAACAGCCGGGACAGCTATAATTCACCCCTCCACTTT
>TRBV4-1|TRBJ1-2|NA|NA
CASSQRTGVQYGYTF
TGCGCCAGCAGCCAGAGGACGGGAGTTCAATATGGCTACACCTTC